The 9 T cell receptor beta chains presented below share a single source sample, sequenced in a study of T cells after yellow fever vaccination (dated by TCRdb to the late 2010s). The library was made by 5' RACE. The data were produced on an Illumina HiSeq 2500. TCRdb redid the processing of the public reads, applying fastp at Q25 and MiXCR, and retained in-frame beta chains. Rows with a matching CDR3 protein are joined into one entry that keeps the most common DNA and genes. The sample contains some 4,600 distinct CDR3 sequences, roughly 7.4% of them found a single time. Of the sample, over 65% falls within the top ten clones. The intended sense of this specimen's treatment or condition label: live attenuated yellow fever vaccine strain. Specimen: PBMCs, either bulk or a sorted T-cell subset (CD4+, CD8+, memory, or dextramer-sorted; not recorded which), collected about 49 days after the first yellow fever vaccination. The receptor set was obtained from a man aged 18 to 35 who received the YFV17D yellow fever vaccine.

Notes on this clonotype: Possible read error: a much larger clone is one base away. The CDR3 DNA follows: TGTGCCATCAGCTTAAACCCTGCGGGGGCGACGGGGAATGAGCAGTTCTTC. It encodes CAISLNPAGATGNEQFF. The chain employs TRBV7-3 and TRBJ2-1; possible D gene TRBD2, 7 bases. The CDR3 totals 17 residues. Germline CDR1 SGHTA, CDR2 FQGTGA.

This clonotype was seen at least ten times. This chain uses TRBV5-4 with TRBJ2-2, with a weak D call TRBD2 (7 bases). Germline CDR1 is SGHNT and CDR2 is YYREEE (reference sequence). V shed 2 bases and J shed 4 bases, with 12 bases lying between them. The CDR3 is 15 amino acids. CDR3 coding DNA: TGTGCCAGCAGCTTTAAGGGGGGGGGCACCGGGGAGCTGTTTTTT. Amino acids: CASSFKGGGTGELFF.

This clonotype came up many times. The chain combines TRBV7-9 with TRBJ1-2; D might be TRBD1 (6 bases). The CDR3 spans 14 residues. Trimming cost V 1 base and J 8 bases, with 14 bases left between them. Germline V CDR1 and CDR2: SEHNR, FQNEAQ (reference sequence). The DNA for the CDR3 is TGTGCCAGCAGCTTAGTTCAGGGGAGTAGGGGCTACACCTTC. Translated: CASSLVQGSRGYTF.

This clonotype was seen ten or more times. The genes are TRBV15 and TRBJ1-5; D is uncertain. With 0 bases removed from V and 7 bases from J, the gap between germline ends came to 10 bases. Germline values: CDR1 LNHNV, CDR2 YYDKDF (reference sequence). The CDR3 covers 14 residues. The CDR3 spells CATSRDRPGQPQHF. Written as DNA, the CDR3 is TGTGCCACCAGCAGAGATCGACCAGGCCAGCCCCAGCATTTT.

This clonotype showed up just once. CDR3 nucleotide sequence: TGTGCCTGCACCCAAACCCTTTCAACCGTCTACGAGCAGTACTTC. Its translation is CACTQTLSTVYEQYF. This rearrangement joins TRBV3-1 to TRBJ2-7; D gene unclear. This CDR3 comprises 15 residues. V was cut by 11 bases and J by 3 bases, with 23 bases left in between. From germline, CDR1 is LGHDT and CDR2 YNNKEL (reference sequence).

This clonotype was recorded many times. V is TRBV5-5 and J is TRBJ1-2; no firm D call. Between the trimmed V and J ends, which lost 4 bases and 8 bases, there was a span of 18 bases. Per the germline V gene, CDR1 is SGHKS and CDR2 is YYEKEE (reference sequence). The CDR3 has 14 residues. The CDR3 sequence: CASSQDAGGGGYTF. In DNA form, the CDR3 reads TGTGCCAGCAGCCAAGACGCAGGAGGTGGCGGCTACACCTTC.

By sample share, this clonotype is large (0.1 to 1%). The gene calls are TRBV7-6 and TRBJ1-1; TRBD1 might be the D (5 bases). Germline lookup yields CDR1 SGHVS and CDR2 FNYEAQ. V lost 5 bases, J lost 1 base, and 14 bases lay in between. The length of the CDR3 is 15 residues. This CDR3 reads CASSLPPTANTEAFF. Written as DNA, the CDR3 is TGTGCCAGCAGCCTACCCCCGACAGCGAACACTGAAGCTTTCTTT.

The chain carries TRBV20-1 and TRBJ2-1; 12 bases are a match to TRBD2. Losses at the gene ends were 3 bases for V and 7 bases for J; bases not matched to a gene: 4. CDR3 length: 14 residues. Germline V gene data show CDR1 as DFQATT and CDR2 as SNEGSKA (reference sequence). For the CDR3, the DNA is TGCAGTGCTAGTCTAGCGGGAGGGGAGAATGAGCAGTTCTTC. Its translation: CSASLAGGENEQFF.

This clonotype was counted at least ten times. The chain joins TRBV6-6 to TRBJ2-1, with no clear D. This CDR3 contains 12 residues. V lost 7 bases to trimming and J lost 8 bases, with 12 bases between them. Germline-derived CDR1 and CDR2 are MNHNY and SVGAGI (reference sequence). The CDR3 DNA reads as TGTGCCAGCACCGACTTCCTCGATGAGCAGTTCTTC. This codes for CASTDFLDEQFF.